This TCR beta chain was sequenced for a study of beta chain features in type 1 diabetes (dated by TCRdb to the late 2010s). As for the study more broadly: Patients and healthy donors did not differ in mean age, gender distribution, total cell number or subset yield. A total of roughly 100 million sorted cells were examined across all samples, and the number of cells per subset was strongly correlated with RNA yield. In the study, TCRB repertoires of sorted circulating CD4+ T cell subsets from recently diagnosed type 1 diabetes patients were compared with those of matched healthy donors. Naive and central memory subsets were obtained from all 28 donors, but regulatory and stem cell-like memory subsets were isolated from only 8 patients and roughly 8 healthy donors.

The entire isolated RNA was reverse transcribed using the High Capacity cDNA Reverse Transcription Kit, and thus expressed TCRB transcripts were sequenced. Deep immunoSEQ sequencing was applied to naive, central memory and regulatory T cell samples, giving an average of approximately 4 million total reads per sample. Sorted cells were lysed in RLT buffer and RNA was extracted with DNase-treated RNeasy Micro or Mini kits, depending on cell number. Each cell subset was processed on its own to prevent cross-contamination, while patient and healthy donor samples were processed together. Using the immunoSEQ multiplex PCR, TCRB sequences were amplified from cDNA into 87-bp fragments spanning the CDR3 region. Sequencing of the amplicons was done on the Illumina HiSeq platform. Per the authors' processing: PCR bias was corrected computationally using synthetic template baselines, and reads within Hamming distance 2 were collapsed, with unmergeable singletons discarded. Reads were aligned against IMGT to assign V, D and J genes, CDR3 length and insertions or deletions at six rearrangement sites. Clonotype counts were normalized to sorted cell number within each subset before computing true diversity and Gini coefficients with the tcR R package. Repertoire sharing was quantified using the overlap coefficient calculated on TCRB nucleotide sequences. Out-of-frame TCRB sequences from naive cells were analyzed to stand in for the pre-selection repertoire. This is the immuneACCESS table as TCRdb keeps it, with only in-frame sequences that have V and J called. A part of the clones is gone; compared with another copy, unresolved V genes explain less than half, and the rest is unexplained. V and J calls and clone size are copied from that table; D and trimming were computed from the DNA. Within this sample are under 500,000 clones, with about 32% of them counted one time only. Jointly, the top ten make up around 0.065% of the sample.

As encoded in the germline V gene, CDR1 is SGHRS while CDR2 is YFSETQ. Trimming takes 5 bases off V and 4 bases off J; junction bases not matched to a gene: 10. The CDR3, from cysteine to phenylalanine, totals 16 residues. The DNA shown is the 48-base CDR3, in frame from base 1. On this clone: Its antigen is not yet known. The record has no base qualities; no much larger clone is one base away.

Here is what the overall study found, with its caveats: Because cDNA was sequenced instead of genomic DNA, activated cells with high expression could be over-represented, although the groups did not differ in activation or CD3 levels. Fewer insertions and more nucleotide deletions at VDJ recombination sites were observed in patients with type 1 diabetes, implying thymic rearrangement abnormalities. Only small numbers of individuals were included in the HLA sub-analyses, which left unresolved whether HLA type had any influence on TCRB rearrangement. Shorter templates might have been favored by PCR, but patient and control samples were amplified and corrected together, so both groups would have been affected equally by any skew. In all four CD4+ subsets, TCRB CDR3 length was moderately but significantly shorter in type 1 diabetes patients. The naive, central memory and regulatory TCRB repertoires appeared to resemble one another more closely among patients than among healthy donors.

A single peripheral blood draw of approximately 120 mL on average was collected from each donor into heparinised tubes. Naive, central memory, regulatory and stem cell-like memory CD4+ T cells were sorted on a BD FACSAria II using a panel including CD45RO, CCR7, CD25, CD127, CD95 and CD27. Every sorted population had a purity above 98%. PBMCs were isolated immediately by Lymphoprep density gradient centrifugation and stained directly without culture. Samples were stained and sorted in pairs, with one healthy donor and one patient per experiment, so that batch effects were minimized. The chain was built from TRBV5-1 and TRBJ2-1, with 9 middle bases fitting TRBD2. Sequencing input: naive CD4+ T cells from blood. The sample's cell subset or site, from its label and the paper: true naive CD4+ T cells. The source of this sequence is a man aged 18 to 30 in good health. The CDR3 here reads CASRPIAGETYNEQFF. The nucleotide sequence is TGCGCCAGCAGACCTATAGCGGGAGAGACGTACAATGAGCAGTTCTTC. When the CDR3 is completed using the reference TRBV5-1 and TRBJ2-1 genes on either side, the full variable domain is KAGVTQTPRYLIKTRGQQVTLSCSPISGHRSVSWYQQTPGQGLQFLFEYFSETQRNKGNFPGRFSGRQFSNSRSEMNVSTLELGDSALYLCASRPIAGETYNEQFFGPGTRLTVL.